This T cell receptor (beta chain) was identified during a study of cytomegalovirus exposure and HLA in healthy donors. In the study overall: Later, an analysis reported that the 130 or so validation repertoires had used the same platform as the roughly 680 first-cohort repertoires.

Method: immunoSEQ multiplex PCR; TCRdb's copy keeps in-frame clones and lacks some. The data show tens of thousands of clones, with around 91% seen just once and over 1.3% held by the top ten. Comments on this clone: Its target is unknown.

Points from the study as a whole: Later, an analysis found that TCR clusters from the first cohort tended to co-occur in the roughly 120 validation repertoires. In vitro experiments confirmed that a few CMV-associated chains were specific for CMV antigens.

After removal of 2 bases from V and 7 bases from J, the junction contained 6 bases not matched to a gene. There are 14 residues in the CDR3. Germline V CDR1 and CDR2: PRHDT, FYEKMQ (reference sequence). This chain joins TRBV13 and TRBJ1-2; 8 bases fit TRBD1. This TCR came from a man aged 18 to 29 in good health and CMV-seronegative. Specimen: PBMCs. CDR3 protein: CASSLFRGRSGYTF. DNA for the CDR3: TGTGCCAGCAGCTTATTCAGGGGGCGTTCTGGCTACACCTTC.